The T cell receptor (beta chain) described here comes from a study of T cell repertoires in cytomegalovirus infection. Background on the study: CMV epitopes that were recently identified and HLA-C-restricted were used alongside well-studied HLA-B-restricted ones. Based on public TCR beta signatures, there were indications of CMV infection and of a matching HLA type.

TCRdb processed the reads anew with MiXCR; each CDR3 protein has one entry. The profile shows about 570,000 distinct CDR3 sequences, under 45% of them singletons. Germline CDR1 reads SGHVS; CDR2 reads FNYEAQ. V shed 5 bases and J shed 5 bases, with 18 bases lying between them. This CDR3 region has 15 residues. In the case of this clonotype: Its target is unknown.

The receptor's source is a human donor in good health (CMV status not recorded). Some clones in this sample may be carry-over from other donors' samples. Here the sequenced sample was cultured PBMCs, taken from culture after CMV antigen stimulation. This sequence joins TRBV7-6 and TRBJ2-5, with D perhaps assigned TRBD1 or TRBD2 (6 bases each). The CDR3 nucleotides are TGTGCCAGCAGCCCAGGAGGGGGGTCAGGGGAGACCCAGTACTTC. Translation gives CASSPGGGSGETQYF.